The T cell receptor (beta chain) described here comes from a study of blood T cell repertoires in COVID-19. Looking at the study overall: Some COVID-19 samples were acute and others convalescent; all came from the United States, Italy and Spain. Nucleic acid was either cDNA or gDNA, and it came from T cells, B-cell-depleted T cells, or PBMCs.

How the authors handled the data: Amplifying reference gene primers gave estimates of nucleated cell counts. Here immunoSEQ multiplex PCR was the method, and the copy in TCRdb shows in-frame clones only, minus some. From that table come the V and J calls and clone size; the DNA was used to work out D and trimming. The sample consists of more than 120,000 clones, 89% of them appearing once. CDR3 length equals 14 residues. The germline V gene encodes CDR1 KGHSH and CDR2 LQKENI. Trimming pared 1 base from V and 2 bases from J, leaving 8 bases between. Sample: peripheral blood. The gene calls are TRBV18 and TRBJ1-1; D possibly corresponds to TRBD1 (5 bases). The TCR originated in a human donor in a cohort sampled during active COVID-19. CDR3 in DNA: TGTGCCAGCTCACCACGACAGCTTAACACTGAAGCTTTCTTT. Amino acid sequence: CASSPRQLNTEAFF.